These 4 T cell receptor beta chains originate from one sample sequenced in a study of immune heterogeneity within non-small cell lung tumors (dated by TCRdb to 2017 to 2018). For the TCR template, genomic DNA was extracted from bulk tumor tissue, and roughly 600 ng of gDNA was amplified for each sample. During surgery, multiple biopsies were taken from each primary tumor and placed as far apart as possible within the tumor mass. The study cohort was described as untreated, and the patients were newly diagnosed NSCLC cases having curative surgery. TCRdb records HiSeq X Ten as the sequencer. The TCR beta CDR3 region was amplified with a multiplex PCR system, in which a first round of around 11 cycles was run using 32 V-gene forward and 13 J-gene reverse primers. Through fastp at Q25 and MiXCR, TCRdb rebuilt clones from the public reads, retaining in-frame beta chains. Rows with one shared CDR3 protein collapse into an entry with the most common genes and DNA. Within this sample are approximately 3,100 distinct CDR3 sequences, with roughly 27% of them counted one time only. In total, the top ten clones hold roughly 10% of the sample.

The source material was lung tumor tissue. These receptors were obtained from a man aged 55 to 70 with non-small cell lung cancer.

This clonotype was found a few times. The J gene is TRBJ2-1, the V gene TRBV5-4, with TRBD2 identical over 11 bases. Germline V gives CDR1 SGHNT, CDR2 YYREEE (reference sequence). The CDR3 is 15 amino acids. The V gene end was trimmed by 4 bases and the J gene end by 3 bases; junction bases not matched to a gene: 3. DNA of the CDR3: TGTGCCAGCAGCCCGGGACTAGCGGACTACAATGAGCAGTTCTTC. Amino acid sequence: CASSPGLADYNEQFF.

A remark on this clonotype: A much larger clone is a single base away; this may be a read error. This chain joins TRBV19 and TRBJ2-1; 10 positions agree with TRBD1. CDR1 is LNHDA, CDR2 SQIVND, per germline (reference sequence). The CDR3 is made up of 15 amino acids. CDR3 loop: CASTSGTGVFNEKFF. CDR3 DNA sequence: TGTGCCAGTACCTCCGGGACAGGGGTATTCAATGAGAAGTTCTTC.

Remarks on this clonotype: Just one base apart from a much larger clone, this may be a read error. V is TRBV25-1 and J is TRBJ2-3; D perhaps matches TRBD2 (7 bases). The CDR3 totals 15 residues. Germline assignment: CDR1 MGHDK and CDR2 SYGVNS. CDR3 residues: CVSSAGGRGTDTQYF. The CDR3 DNA reads TGTGTCAGCAGCGCCGGGGGGCGGGGCACAGATACGCAGTATTTT. Using reference TRBV25-1 and TRBJ2-3 for the parts outside the CDR3, the full variable domain is EADIYQTPRYLVIGTGKKITLECSQTMGHDKMYWYQQDPGMELHLIHYSYGVNSTEKGDLSSESTVSRIRTEHFPLTLESARPSHTSQYLCVSSAGGRGTDTQYFGPGTRLTVL.

Regarding this clonotype: A read error is likely, as this CDR3 ends without the conserved phenylalanine or tryptophan. This chain uses TRBV30 with TRBJ2-3, with TRBD1 matching 10 bases. The ends lost 2 bases at V and 5 bases at J; junction bases unmatched: 7. From germline, CDR1 is GTSNPN and CDR2 SVGIG (reference sequence). This CDR3 spans 15 amino acids. In nucleotides, the CDR3 is TGTGCCTGGAGTCAGGGGACAGGGGAACGAGATACGCAGTATATT. Protein sequence: CAWSQGTGERDTQYI.